This entry lists 12 T cell receptor beta chains sequenced from one sample in a study of T cell clonality in common variable immunodeficiency. Clones were read by immunoSEQ multiplex PCR, and TCRdb kept only the in-frame ones, dropping some. Listed for the sample are 45,000 to 55,000 clones, none seen a single time. The specimen sequenced was peripheral blood mononuclear cells. These receptors were taken from a person aged 18 to 69 in good health.

This clone showed up many times. With the read ending 3 residues before the CDR3 end, the germline J gene is used to fill in that end. V usage is TRBV12-5 and J usage is TRBJ2-7; D unresolved. The CDR3 is 14 residues long. V lost 5 bases and J lost 2, with 13 bases in between. CDR1 is LGHNT, CDR2 FRNRAP, per germline. The sequenced CDR3 bases are TGTGCTAGTGGTCTCAGACAAGCTCCCTACGAG. Its protein is CASGLRQAPYE. The entire CDR3 is CASGLRQAPYEQYF.

Ten or more counts support this clone. The read is 3 residues too short to cover the CDR3 end, so that end is filled in from the germline J gene. V and J are TRBV9 and TRBJ1-5, with D possibly TRBD1 on 5 matching bases. CDR1 and CDR2 (germline): SGDLS, YYNGEE. The V end was cut by 4 bases, the J end by 5 bases, with 16 bases between. The CDR3 totals 15 residues. The CDR3 bases that were read are TGTGCCAGCAGCCGATCCGGGGGTGAGGATCAGCCC. This translates into CASSRSGGEDQP. The whole CDR3 reads CASSRSGGEDQPQHF.

A few counts support this clone. The CDR3 end falls 3 residues outside the read, so it is completed with the germline J gene. V and J are TRBV18 and TRBJ1-5; TRBD1 agrees at 7 bases. There are 14 residues in the CDR3. V dropped 4 bases and J dropped 9; count of bases not matched to a gene: 9. Germline V gene data show CDR1 as KGHSH and CDR2 as LQKENI. CDR3 DNA (partial): TGTGCCAGCTCACGAGGGGGCCTTGGTCGGCCC. Translated: CASSRGGLGRP. The full CDR3 protein reads CASSRGGLGRPQHF.

This clone was observed a handful of times. From the germline J gene comes the end of the CDR3, since the read stops 3 residues before it. The chain recombines TRBV7-9 with TRBJ2-3, with D hard to call. CDR3 length equals 13 residues. Trimming took off 4 bases at V and 2 bases at J, with 7 bases between the two ends. Per germline, CDR1 SEHNR and CDR2 FQNEAQ (reference sequence). Incomplete CDR3 DNA: TGTGCCAGCAGCTCAGATTACACAGATACG. This translates into CASSSDYTDT. The complete CDR3 protein is CASSSDYTDTQYF. The variable domain in full, completed from reference TRBV7-9 and TRBJ2-3, reads DTGVSQNPRHKITKRGQNVTFRCDPISEHNRLYWYRQTLGQGPEFLTYFQNEAQLEKSRLLSDRFSAERPKGSFSTLEIQRTEQGDSAMYLCASSSDYTDTQYFGPGTRLTVL.

This clone has ten or more counts. CDR3 bases read: TGTGCCAGCAGTCACCTCCCCTTTAGGACGGACTCAATCTACGAG. It is translated as CASSHLPFRTDSIYE. The whole CDR3 sequence reads CASSHLPFRTDSIYEQYF. V is TRBV2 and J is TRBJ2-7, with a weak D call TRBD2 (5 bases). The DNA ends 3 residues before the CDR3 does, and the rest of the CDR3 is filled in from the germline J gene. The germline V gene encodes CDR1 SNHLY and CDR2 FYNNEI. The germline V and J ends were trimmed by 5 bases and 3 bases, with 26 bases remaining between them. This CDR3 spans 18 amino acids. Full variable domain (rest looked up from reference TRBV2 and TRBJ2-7): EPEVTQTPSHQVTQMGQEVILRCVPISNHLYFYWYRQILGQKVEFLVSFYNNEISEKSEIFDDQFSVERPDGSNFTLKIRSTKLEDSAMYFCASSHLPFRTDSIYEQYFGPGTRLTVT.

This clone was seen repeatedly, ten times or more. The CDR3 protein is CASSLEQGPAEQYF. Partial CDR3 DNA: TGTGCCAGCAGCTTAGAACAGGGGCCTGCCGAG. This chain joins TRBV7-9 and TRBJ2-7, with TRBD1 matching over 7 bases. The CDR3 goes on 3 residues after the read ends, and that part is filled in from the germline J gene. The CDR3 sequence is 14 residues long. The germline gives CDR1 SEHNR, CDR2 FQNEAQ (reference sequence). The J segment lost 6 bases and the V segment lost 1 base, leaving 6 bases of the junction unmatched.

This clone appeared many times. The read falls 3 residues short of the CDR3 end, and the missing part is taken from the germline J gene. V is TRBV11-3 and J is TRBJ2-5; 7 nucleotides match TRBD2. The length of the CDR3 is 13 residues. Germline V gene lookup returns CDR1 SGHNT and CDR2 YENEEA. Trimming cost V 5 bases and J 4 bases; bases outside gene matches: 4. This chain's CDR3 is CASSRGGGETQYF. CDR3 DNA, as far as it was read: TGTGCCAGCAGCCGGGGCGGGGGAGAGACC.

This clone occurred many times. Coverage ceases 3 residues before the CDR3 finishes, and the germline J gene fills in the end. This chain links TRBV18 with TRBJ2-1, with 12 bases identical to TRBD1. The V gene's germline CDR1 is KGHSH and CDR2 LQKENI. V shed 3 bases and J 8 bases; nucleotides not matched to a gene: 8. CDR3 length: 16 residues. CDR3 DNA, as far as it was read: TGTGCCAGCTCACCCTGGGACAGGGGGCTTAGCGATGAG. As protein: CASSPWDRGLSDE. The CDR3, in full, reads CASSPWDRGLSDEQFF.

This clone has a count of ten or more. The read finishes 3 residues shy of the CDR3 end, and the germline J gene is used to complete it. The chain is built from TRBV6-4 and TRBJ1-1, with TRBD1 as a possible D gene (6 bases). The CDR3 contains 12 residues. CDR1 MRHNA and CDR2 SNTAGT come from the germline V gene. CDR3 sequence: CASSEGGGQAFF. Partial CDR3 DNA: TGTGCCAGCAGTGAAGGGGGTGGACAA.

This clone was picked up many times. Coverage ceases 3 residues before the CDR3 finishes, and the germline J gene fills in the end. The chain links TRBV20-1 to TRBJ1-4, with a weak D call TRBD1 (5 bases). This CDR3 contains 16 residues. V gave up 3 bases and J gave up 2 bases, with 16 bases separating them. Germline values: CDR1 DFQATT, CDR2 SNEGSKA (reference sequence). Partial CDR3 DNA: TGCAGTGCTAGTTTGTCGGGGGAATCGACTAATGAAAAA. Protein product: CSASLSGESTNEK. The full CDR3 is CSASLSGESTNEKLFF.

This clone was found many times. Read sequence stops 3 residues before the CDR3 end, and the germline J gene provides the missing end. This chain links TRBV5-1 with TRBJ2-1; 8 bases map to TRBD1. The CDR3 sequence is 14 residues long. The trim removed 4 bases at V and 3 bases at J, leaving 3 bases unmatched. CDR1 is SGHRS and CDR2 is YFSETQ in the germline V gene. Here the CDR3 reads CASSLDRGYNEQFF. The DNA read from the CDR3 is TGCGCCAGCAGCCTCGACAGGGGCTACAATGAG. Drawing the rest from reference TRBV5-1 and TRBJ2-1, the complete variable domain is KAGVTQTPRYLIKTRGQQVTLSCSPISGHRSVSWYQQTPGQGLQFLFEYFSETQRNKGNFPGRFSGRQFSNSRSEMNVSTLELGDSALYLCASSLDRGYNEQFFGPGTRLTVL.

This clone has ten or more counts. The read is 3 residues too short to cover the CDR3 end, so that end is filled in from the germline J gene. The chain links TRBV19 to TRBJ2-5; 8 nucleotides align to TRBD1. The CDR3 has 16 amino acids. The J segment lost 5 bases and the V segment lost 4 bases, leaving 12 bases of the junction unmatched. Per germline, CDR1 LNHDA and CDR2 SQIVND (reference sequence). CDR3 protein: CASSTHGRGRRETQYF. CDR3 bases read: TGTGCCAGTAGTACCCATGGCAGGGGGCGGAGGGAGACC.